Below are 15 T cell receptor beta chains sequenced from a single sample in a study of response to subunit inactivated influenza vaccine. Each CDR3 protein is one row after TCRdb ran MiXCR on the RT-PCR reads. This sample carries hundreds of thousands of distinct CDR3 sequences, about 15% of them seen once, and the ten largest clones take 3%. Specimen: CD4+ T cells sorted from PBMCs, collected around 25 months after vaccination. The receptors here all came from a man between 50 and 69 years old who received an inactivated influenza vaccine.

This clonotype has more than one count but fewer than ten. The V gene is TRBV24-1, the J gene TRBJ1-5; possibly TRBD1 for D (6 bases). The CDR3 extends over 19 amino acids. V lost 2 bases and J lost 2, with 21 bases in between. Germline V gives CDR1 KGHDR, CDR2 SFDVKD. The CDR3 spells CATSDSQGPGVSGNQPQHF. DNA for the CDR3: TGTGCCACCAGTGATTCCCAGGGGCCAGGGGTTTCGGGCAATCAGCCCCAGCATTTT.

The gene calls are TRBV20-1 and TRBJ2-7, with unresolved D. V was clipped by 0 bases and J by 1 base, with 16 bases between them. This CDR3 contains 16 residues. The germline gives CDR1 DFQATT, CDR2 SNEGSKA (reference sequence). CDR3 sequence reads: CSARDRRAGPSYEQYF. The CDR3 nucleotides are TGCAGTGCTAGAGATCGTCGGGCAGGCCCTTCCTACGAGCAGTACTTC.

The rearrangement links TRBV6-1 to TRBJ2-3; a weak D match, TRBD1 (6 bases). With 5 bases removed from V and 10 bases from J, the gap between germline ends came to 13 bases. The CDR3 totals 12 residues. Germline-derived CDR1 and CDR2 are MNHNS and SASEGT. The CDR3 DNA sequence: TGTGCCAGCAGTCTACACAGGGCTGCGCAGTATTTT. Its translation is CASSLHRAAQYF.

The J gene is TRBJ2-1, the V gene TRBV11-2; TRBD1 agrees at 7 bases. Germline CDR1 is SGHAT and CDR2 is FQNNGV. The CDR3 extends over 16 amino acids. J was trimmed by 4 bases and V by 5 bases; bases with no gene match: 11. CDR3 amino acids: CASSATGKGSYNEQFF. Written as DNA, the CDR3 is TGTGCCAGCAGCGCGACAGGGAAAGGAAGTTACAATGAGCAGTTCTTC.

The chain carries TRBV12-3 or TRBV12-4 and TRBJ1-1, with TRBD1 as a possible D gene (6 bases). CDR3 size: 15 residues. Trimming pared 7 bases from V and 4 bases from J, leaving 19 bases between. DNA of the CDR3: TGTGCCAGCAAAGAAGGCGGCAGGGGCAGCACTGAAGCTTTCTTT. Residues: CASKEGGRGSTEAFF.

Only a few counts were recorded for this clonotype. The CDR3 region has the DNA TGTGCCAGCAGTTCAGGTCCAGCCCAGGGAGAAGCTTTCTTT. Translating gives CASSSGPAQGEAFF. V gene TRBV6-5 combines with J gene TRBJ1-1, with TRBD1 as a possible D gene (5 bases). CDR3 length: 14 residues. Germline V lookup: CDR1 MNHEY, CDR2 SVGAGI. Trimming shortened V by 4 bases and J by 8 bases, and 17 bases separated the two germline ends.

This clonotype was detected only a few times. This chain links TRBV12-3 or TRBV12-4 with TRBJ2-1, with D possibly TRBD2 on 6 matching bases. Trimming removed 3 bases from V and 3 bases from J, with 15 bases in between. The CDR3 is 16 amino acids. The CDR3 nucleotides read TGTGCCAGCAGTTTTTATCGTGGGGGGATCTACAATGAGCAGTTCTTC. Translation gives CASSFYRGGIYNEQFF.

This clonotype was seen repeatedly, ten times or more. The rearrangement links TRBV27 to TRBJ1-2, with D uncertain. Germline assignment: CDR1 MNHEY and CDR2 SMNVEV (reference sequence). This CDR3 has 13 amino acids. Trimming cost V 5 bases and J 4 bases, with 11 bases left between them. CDR3 residues: CASSTAGIYGYTF. CDR3 nucleotides: TGTGCCAGCAGTACTGCGGGGATCTATGGCTACACCTTC.

In its sample, this clonotype was seen a few times. This sequence joins TRBV20-1 and TRBJ1-4; D not resolved. The CDR3 extends over 13 amino acids. V was clipped by 3 bases and J by 5 bases, with 10 bases between them. Germline lookup yields CDR1 DFQATT and CDR2 SNEGSKA (reference sequence). The CDR3 is CSASGGPNEKLFF. CDR3 nucleotide sequence: TGCAGTGCTAGCGGAGGCCCAAATGAAAAACTGTTTTTT.

This rearrangement joins TRBV9 to TRBJ2-1, with 8 bases identical to TRBD1. The CDR3 sequence is 15 residues long. After removal of 0 bases from V and 8 bases from J, the junction contained 7 bases not matched to a gene. Looked up from germline, CDR1 is SGDLS and CDR2 is YYNGEE. The CDR3 coding sequence is TGTGCCAGCAGCGTAGCAGGGAGGACAGGGTATGAGCAGTTCTTC. Translated: CASSVAGRTGYEQFF.

V gene TRBV29-1 combines with J gene TRBJ2-1; 10 bases map to TRBD1. V lost 3 bases, J lost 6 bases, and 11 bases stayed unmatched. The germline CDR1 and CDR2 sequences are SQVTM and ANQGSEA. The CDR3 sequence is 16 residues long. CDR3 protein: CSVEIAGQGTFNEQFF. Written as DNA, the CDR3 is TGCAGCGTTGAGATAGCGGGACAGGGGACCTTCAATGAGCAGTTCTTC.

This clonotype has a count of ten or more. This rearrangement joins TRBV20-1 to TRBJ2-5; a possible D gene is TRBD1 (6 bases). This CDR3 spans 13 amino acids. V was trimmed by 6 bases and J by 4 bases, leaving 15 bases between them. The germline gives CDR1 DFQATT, CDR2 SNEGSKA (reference sequence). CDR3 nucleotide sequence: TGCAGTGCCCGCCTGACAGGACTAGAGACCCAGTACTTC. It is translated as CSARLTGLETQYF.

V and J are TRBV2 and TRBJ2-3; D perhaps matches TRBD1 (6 bases). Deletions cut 5 bases from V and 2 bases from J, with 11 bases between. Germline loops: CDR1 SNHLY, CDR2 FYNNEI. The CDR3 has 14 amino acids. CDR3 DNA sequence: TGTGCCAGCAGTAAAGACAGGCCCACAGATACGCAGTATTTT. It codes for CASSKDRPTDTQYF.

This clonotype was picked up a small number of times. CDR3 loop: CASRLSEDSPLHF. Written as DNA, the CDR3 is TGTGCCAGCAGACTCTCGGAGGACTCACCCCTCCACTTT. The chain joins TRBV28 to TRBJ1-6; no clear D gene. CDR1 is MDHEN and CDR2 is SYDVKM in the germline V gene. V was shortened by 6 bases and J by 10 bases, with 13 bases between the two germline ends. CDR3 length equals 13 residues.

This clonotype was found a few times. V usage is TRBV4-1 and J usage is TRBJ2-2, with D possibly being TRBD1 (5 bases). The germline CDR1 and CDR2 sequences are MGHRA and YSYEKL. The CDR3 covers 16 residues. V lost 0 bases to trimming and J lost 5 bases, with 13 bases between them. The CDR3 DNA sequence: TGCGCCAGCAGCCAAGACGTAAGGGGTCGGACCGGGGAGCTGTTTTTT. Translating gives CASSQDVRGRTGELFF.